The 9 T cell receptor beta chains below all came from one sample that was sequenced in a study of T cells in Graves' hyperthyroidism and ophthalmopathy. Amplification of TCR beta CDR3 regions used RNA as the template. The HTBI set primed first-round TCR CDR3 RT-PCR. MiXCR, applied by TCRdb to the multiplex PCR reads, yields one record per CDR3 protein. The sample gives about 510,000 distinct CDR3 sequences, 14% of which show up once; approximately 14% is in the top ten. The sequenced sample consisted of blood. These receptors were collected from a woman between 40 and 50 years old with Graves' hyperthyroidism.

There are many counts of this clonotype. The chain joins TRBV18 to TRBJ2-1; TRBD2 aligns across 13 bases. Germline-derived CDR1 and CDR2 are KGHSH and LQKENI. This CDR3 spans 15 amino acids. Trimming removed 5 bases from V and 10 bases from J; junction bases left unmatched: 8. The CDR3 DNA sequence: TGTGCCAGCTCAACCGGGACTAGCGGGATTGGGGAGCAGTTCTTC. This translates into CASSTGTSGIGEQFF. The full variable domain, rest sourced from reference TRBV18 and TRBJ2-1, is NAGVMQNPRHLVRRRGQEARLRCSPMKGHSHVYWYRQLPEEGLKFMVYLQKENIIDESGMPKERFSAEFPKEGPSILRIQQVVRGDSAAYFCASSTGTSGIGEQFFGPGTRLTVL.

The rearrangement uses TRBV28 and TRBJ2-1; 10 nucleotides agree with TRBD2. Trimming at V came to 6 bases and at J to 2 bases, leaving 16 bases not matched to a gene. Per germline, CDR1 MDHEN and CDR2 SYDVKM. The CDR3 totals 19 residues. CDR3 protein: CASSPRASGRGGTYNEQFF. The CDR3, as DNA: TGTGCCAGCAGCCCCCGGGCTAGCGGGAGAGGGGGGACCTACAATGAGCAGTTCTTC.

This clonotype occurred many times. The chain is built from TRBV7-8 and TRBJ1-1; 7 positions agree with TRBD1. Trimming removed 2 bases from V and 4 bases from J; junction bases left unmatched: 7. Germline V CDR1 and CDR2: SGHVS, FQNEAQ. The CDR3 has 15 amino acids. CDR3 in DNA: TGTGCCAGCAGCTTACGGGACAGCGGGCCCACTGAAGCTTTCTTT. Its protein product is CASSLRDSGPTEAFF.

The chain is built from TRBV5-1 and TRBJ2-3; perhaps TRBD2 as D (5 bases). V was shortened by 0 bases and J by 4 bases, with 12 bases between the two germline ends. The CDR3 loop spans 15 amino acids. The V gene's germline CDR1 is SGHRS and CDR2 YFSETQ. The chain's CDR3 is CASSLENGGPDTQYF. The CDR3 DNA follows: TGCGCCAGCAGCTTGGAGAATGGAGGTCCAGATACGCAGTATTTT.

The CDR3 DNA follows: TGTGCCACGACTAGCGGTGGCGACATTCAGTACTTC. Translating gives CATTSGGDIQYF. This chain links TRBV28 with TRBJ2-4, with TRBD2 matching over 9 bases. CDR1 is MDHEN, CDR2 SYDVKM, per germline. V shed 10 bases and J 8 bases; nucleotides not matched to a gene: 6. This CDR3 spans 12 amino acids.

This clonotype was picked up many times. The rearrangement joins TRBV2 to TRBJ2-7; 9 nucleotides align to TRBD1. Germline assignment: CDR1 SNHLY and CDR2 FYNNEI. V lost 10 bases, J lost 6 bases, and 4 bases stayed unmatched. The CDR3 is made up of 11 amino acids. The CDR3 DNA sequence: TGTGCCACCGGGACAGGGAGCGAGCAGTACTTC. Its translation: CATGTGSEQYF.

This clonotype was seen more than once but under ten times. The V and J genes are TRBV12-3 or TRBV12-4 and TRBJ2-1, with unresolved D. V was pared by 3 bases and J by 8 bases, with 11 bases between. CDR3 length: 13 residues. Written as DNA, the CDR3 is TGTGCCAGCAGTTTCCAACCGCGTGATGAGCAGTTCTTC. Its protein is CASSFQPRDEQFF.

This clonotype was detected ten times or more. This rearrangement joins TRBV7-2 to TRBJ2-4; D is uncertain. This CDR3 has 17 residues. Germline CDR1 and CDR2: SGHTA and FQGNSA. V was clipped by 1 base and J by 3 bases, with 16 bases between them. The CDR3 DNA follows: TGTGCCAGCAGCTTAGATGTCGGTTACGTAAGCAAAAACATTCAGTACTTC. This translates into CASSLDVGYVSKNIQYF.

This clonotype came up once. CDR3 in amino acids: CSAKGVSGRAGTGKSNEQFF. CDR3 coding DNA: TGCAGTGCCAAAGGGGTTAGCGGGAGGGCCGGGACAGGGAAAAGTAATGAGCAGTTCTTC. The rearrangement uses TRBV20-1 and TRBJ2-1; 11 bases align to TRBD2. CDR3 length: 20 residues. Germline CDR1 reads DFQATT; CDR2 reads SNEGSKA (reference sequence). J gave up 7 bases and V 6 bases, and 26 bases lay outside the gene matches.